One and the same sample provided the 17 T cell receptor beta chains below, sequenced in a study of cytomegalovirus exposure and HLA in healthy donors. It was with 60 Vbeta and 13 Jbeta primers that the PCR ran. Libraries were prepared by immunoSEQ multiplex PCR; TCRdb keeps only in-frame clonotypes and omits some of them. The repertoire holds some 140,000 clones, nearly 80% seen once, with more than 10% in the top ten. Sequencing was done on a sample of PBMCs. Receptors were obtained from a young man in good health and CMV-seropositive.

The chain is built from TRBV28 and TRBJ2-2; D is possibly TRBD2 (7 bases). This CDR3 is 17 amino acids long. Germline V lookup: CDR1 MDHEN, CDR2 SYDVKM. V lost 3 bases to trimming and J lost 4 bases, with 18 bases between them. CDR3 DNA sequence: TGTGCCAGCAGTTTTTCGGCGGGGGCGTCCCTCACCGGGGAGCTGTTTTTT. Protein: CASSFSAGASLTGELFF.

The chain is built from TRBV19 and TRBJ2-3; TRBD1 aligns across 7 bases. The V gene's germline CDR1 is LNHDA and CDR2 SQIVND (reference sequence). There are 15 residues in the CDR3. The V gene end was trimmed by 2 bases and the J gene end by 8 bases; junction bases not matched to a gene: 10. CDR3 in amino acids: CASSIMRGRVGTQYF. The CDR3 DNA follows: TGTGCCAGTAGTATAATGAGGGGGCGAGTGGGTACGCAGTATTTT.

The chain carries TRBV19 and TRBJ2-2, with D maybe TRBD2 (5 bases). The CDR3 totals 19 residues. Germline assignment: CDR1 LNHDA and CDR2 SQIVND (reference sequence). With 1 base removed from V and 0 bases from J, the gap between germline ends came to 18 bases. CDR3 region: CASSIVWEFRMTNTGELFF. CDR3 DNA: TGTGCCAGTAGTATAGTGTGGGAGTTCCGGATGACGAACACCGGGGAGCTGTTTTTT.

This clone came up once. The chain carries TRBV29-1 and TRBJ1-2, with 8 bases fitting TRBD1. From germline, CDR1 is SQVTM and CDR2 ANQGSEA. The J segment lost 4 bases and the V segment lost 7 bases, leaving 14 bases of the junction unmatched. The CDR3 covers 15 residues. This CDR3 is CSAEKGPGQGYGYTF. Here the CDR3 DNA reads TGCAGCGCCGAAAAAGGACCTGGACAGGGCTATGGCTACACCTTC.

CDR3 sequence: CASSLASGQETQYF. The CDR3 region has the DNA TGTGCCAGCAGCTTGGCTTCAGGGCAAGAGACCCAGTACTTC. This chain uses TRBV5-4 with TRBJ2-5; D is perhaps TRBD1 (5 bases). The CDR3 is 14 amino acids. Germline CDR1 reads SGHNT; CDR2 reads YYREEE (reference sequence). Trimming removed 0 bases from V and 2 bases from J, with 8 bases in between.

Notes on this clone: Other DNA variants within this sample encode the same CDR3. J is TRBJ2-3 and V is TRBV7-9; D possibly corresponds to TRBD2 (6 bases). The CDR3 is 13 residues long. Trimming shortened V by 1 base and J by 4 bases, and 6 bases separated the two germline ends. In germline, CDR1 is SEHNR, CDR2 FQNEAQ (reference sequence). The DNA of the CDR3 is TGTGCCAGCAGCTTAGGGGGGGCAGATACGCAGTATTTT. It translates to CASSLGGADTQYF.

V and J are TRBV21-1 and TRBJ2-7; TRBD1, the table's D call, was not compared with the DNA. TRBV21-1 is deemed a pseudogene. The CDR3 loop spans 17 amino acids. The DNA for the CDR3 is TGTGCCAGCAGCAAAGAGGGGGAGACAGGTGAGACTACGGACCAGTACTTC. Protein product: CASSKEGETGETTDQYF.

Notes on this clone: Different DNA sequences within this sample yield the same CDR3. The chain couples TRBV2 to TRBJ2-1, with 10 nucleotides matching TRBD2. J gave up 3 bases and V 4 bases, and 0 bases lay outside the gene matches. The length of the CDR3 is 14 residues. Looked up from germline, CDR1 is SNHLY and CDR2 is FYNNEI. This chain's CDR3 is CASSASGSYNEQFF. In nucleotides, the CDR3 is TGTGCCAGCAGTGCTAGCGGGAGCTACAATGAGCAGTTCTTC. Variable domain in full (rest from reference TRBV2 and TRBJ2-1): EPEVTQTPSHQVTQMGQEVILRCVPISNHLYFYWYRQILGQKVEFLVSFYNNEISEKSEIFDDQFSVERPDGSNFTLKIRSTKLEDSAMYFCASSASGSYNEQFFGPGTRLTVL.

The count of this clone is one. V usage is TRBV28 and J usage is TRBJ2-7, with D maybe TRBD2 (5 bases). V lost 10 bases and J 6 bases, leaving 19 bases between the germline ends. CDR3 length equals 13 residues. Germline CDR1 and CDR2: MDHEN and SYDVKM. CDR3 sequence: CATTSGLTSEQYF. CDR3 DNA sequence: TGTGCCACAACGAGCGGATTAACATCCGAGCAGTACTTC.

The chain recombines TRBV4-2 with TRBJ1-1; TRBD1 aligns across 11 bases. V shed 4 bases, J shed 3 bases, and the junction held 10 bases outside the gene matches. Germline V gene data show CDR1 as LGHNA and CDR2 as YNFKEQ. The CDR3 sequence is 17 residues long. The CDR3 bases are TGTGCCAGCAGCCGCGGACAGGGGGCGTCAATAGACACTGAAGCTTTCTTT. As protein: CASSRGQGASIDTEAFF.

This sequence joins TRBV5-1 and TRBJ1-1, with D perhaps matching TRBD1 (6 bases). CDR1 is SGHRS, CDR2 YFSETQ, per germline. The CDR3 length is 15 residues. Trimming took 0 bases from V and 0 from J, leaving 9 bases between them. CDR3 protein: CASSLATGMNTEAFF. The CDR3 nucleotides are TGCGCCAGCAGCTTGGCCACAGGGATGAACACTGAAGCTTTCTTT.

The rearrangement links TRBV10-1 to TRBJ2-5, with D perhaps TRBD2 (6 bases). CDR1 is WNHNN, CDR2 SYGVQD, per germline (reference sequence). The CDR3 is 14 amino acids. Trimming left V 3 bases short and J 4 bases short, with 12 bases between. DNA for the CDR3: TGCGCCAGCAGTGACGGAGGGCCCGGAGAGACCCAGTACTTC. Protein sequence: CASSDGGPGETQYF.

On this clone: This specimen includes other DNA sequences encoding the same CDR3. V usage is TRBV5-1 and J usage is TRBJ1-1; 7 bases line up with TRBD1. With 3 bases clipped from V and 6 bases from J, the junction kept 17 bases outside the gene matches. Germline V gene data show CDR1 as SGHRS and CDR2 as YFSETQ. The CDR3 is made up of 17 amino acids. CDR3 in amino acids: CASSSRIRDSDSSEAFF. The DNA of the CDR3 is TGCGCCAGCAGCTCGCGGATCCGGGACAGCGATTCATCTGAAGCTTTCTTT.

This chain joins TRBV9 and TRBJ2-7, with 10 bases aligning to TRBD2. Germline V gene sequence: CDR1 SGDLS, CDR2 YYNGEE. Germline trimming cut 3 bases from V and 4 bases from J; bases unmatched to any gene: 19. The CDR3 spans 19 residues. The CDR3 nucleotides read TGTGCCAGCAGCGCGGGATTAGCGGGAGGTTCCCGCTCGGGGTACGAGCAGTACTTC. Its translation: CASSAGLAGGSRSGYEQYF.

As DNA, the CDR3 is TGTGCCAGCAGTTTTTACAGGTATTACGAGCAGTACTTC. Amino acids: CASSFYRYYEQYF. The chain uses TRBV28 and TRBJ2-7; D possibly corresponds to TRBD1 (5 bases). The CDR3 has 13 amino acids. Germline CDR1 and CDR2: MDHEN and SYDVKM. Deletions cut 3 bases from V and 4 bases from J, with 10 bases between.

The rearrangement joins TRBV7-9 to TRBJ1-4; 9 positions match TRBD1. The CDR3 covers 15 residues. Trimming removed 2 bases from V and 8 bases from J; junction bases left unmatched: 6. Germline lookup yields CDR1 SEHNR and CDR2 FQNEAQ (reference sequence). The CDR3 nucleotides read TGTGCCAGCAGCTTATCGGGACAGGGTGGCGAAAAACTGTTTTTT. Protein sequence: CASSLSGQGGEKLFF.

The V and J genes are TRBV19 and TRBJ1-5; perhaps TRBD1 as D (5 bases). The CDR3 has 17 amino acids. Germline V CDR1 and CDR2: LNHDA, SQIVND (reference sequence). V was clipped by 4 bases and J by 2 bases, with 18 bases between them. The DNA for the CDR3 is TGTGCCAGTAGTAAGACCCCGACGGACAAACGCAATCAGCCCCAGCATTTT. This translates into CASSKTPTDKRNQPQHF.